The present T cell receptor beta chain was sequenced within a study of T cell changes during pregnancy in multiple sclerosis. The germline gives CDR1 MNHEY, CDR2 SMNVEV (reference sequence). The CDR3 covers 15 residues. Trimming removed 2 bases from V and 0 bases from J, with 8 bases in between. Produced via immunoSEQ multiplex PCR; TCRdb's table is partial and in-frame only. This table holds tens of thousands of clones, about nine tenths found once. Specimen: CD8+ T cells from peripheral blood mononuclear cells, collected in the second trimester of pregnancy. The clonotype comes from a female donor with multiple sclerosis, enrolled in a pregnancy study. The chain joins TRBV27 to TRBJ2-1; D gene ambiguous. In nucleotides, the CDR3 is TGTGCCAGCAGTTTAAGTAGTAGCTCCTACAATGAGCAGTTCTTC. It specifies CASSLSSSSYNEQFF.